This T cell receptor beta chain was observed in a study of T cells in women clearing cervical HPV infection. Using immunoSEQ multiplex PCR, the repertoire was profiled, and TCRdb retains in-frame clones only, with some absent. The table for this sample gives roughly 50,000 clones. General study results and limits: Richness differences could reflect unmeasured T-cell content per sample.

Concerning this clone itself: Antigen specificity is unknown. The read finishes 3 residues shy of the CDR3 end, and the germline J gene is used to complete it.

The CDR3 totals 15 residues. Germline V CDR1 and CDR2: LNHDA, SQIVND (reference sequence). Sequencing was performed on blood buffy coat. The receptor was isolated from a woman between 18 and 75 years old with a cervical HPV16 infection that either progressed to CIN3+ or cleared (not recorded which). The chain employs TRBV19 and TRBJ2-3; 8 bases line up with TRBD1. Incomplete CDR3 DNA: TGTGCCAGTAGTATAGGGCAGGGGGCGTTGGAGACG. Translating it yields CASSIGQGALET. In full, the CDR3 reads CASSIGQGALETQYF. The complete variable domain, with remaining parts taken from reference TRBV19 and TRBJ2-3, reads DGGITQSPKYLFRKEGQNVTLSCEQNLNHDAMYWYRQDPGQGLRLIYYSQIVNDFQKGDIAEGYSVSREKKESFPLTVTSAQKNPTAFYLCASSIGQGALETQYFGPGTRLTVL.